What follows are 20 T cell receptor beta chains derived from one specimen sequenced in a study of cytomegalovirus exposure and HLA in healthy donors. Primers for the PCR totalled 60 Vbeta and 13 Jbeta. TCRdb keeps only in-frame clones here, not all; method: immunoSEQ multiplex PCR. The sample carries about 130,000 clones, over 15% recorded once. Sequencing input: PBMCs. These receptors originate from a female donor in good health and CMV-seropositive.

The chain carries TRBV18 and TRBJ2-5; a possible D gene is TRBD2 (7 bases). The CDR3 is 17 residues long. Germline CDR1 is KGHSH and CDR2 is LQKENI. Trimming pared 4 bases from V and 2 bases from J, leaving 20 bases between. In DNA, the CDR3 is TGTGCCAGCTCACGGTCAGGAAACGGGGGGCTACAAGAGACCCAGTACTTC. It yields the protein CASSRSGNGGLQETQYF.

This rearrangement joins TRBV4-1 to TRBJ2-3; the D gene is possibly TRBD2 (5 bases). Looked up from germline, CDR1 is MGHRA and CDR2 is YSYEKL. CDR3 size: 16 residues. V gave up 0 bases and J gave up 4 bases, with 14 bases separating them. DNA of the CDR3: TGCGCCAGCAGCCAAGAATGGTCTAGCCTGGCAGATACGCAGTATTTT. Its translation is CASSQEWSSLADTQYF.

The chain carries TRBV4-3 and TRBJ2-5; TRBD1 aligns across 10 bases. From germline, CDR1 is LGHNA and CDR2 YSLEER. The junction had 12 bases not matched to a gene; V was cut back by 4 bases and J by 1 base. This CDR3 is 18 amino acids long. The CDR3 loop is CASSPGTGASPFQETQYF. The DNA for the CDR3 is TGCGCCAGCAGCCCTGGGACAGGGGCCTCTCCCTTCCAAGAGACCCAGTACTTC.

The chain has TRBV9 and TRBJ2-1; 14 nucleotides align to TRBD2. V shed 4 bases and J 0 bases; nucleotides not matched to a gene: 3. The CDR3 totals 17 residues. The germline CDR1 and CDR2 sequences are SGDLS and YYNGEE. The CDR3 is CASSLGTSGSSYNEQFF. The DNA of the CDR3 is TGTGCCAGCAGCCTCGGGACTAGCGGGAGCTCCTACAATGAGCAGTTCTTC.

This sequence joins TRBV6-1 and TRBJ1-3; 7 bases fit TRBD1. This CDR3 is 20 amino acids long. From germline, CDR1 is MNHNS and CDR2 SASEGT. With 1 base clipped from V and 0 bases from J, the junction kept 15 bases outside the gene matches. CDR3 sequence reads: CASSEGRDRTFTSSGNTIYF. The CDR3 nucleotides read TGTGCCAGCAGTGAAGGTCGGGACAGAACTTTTACTAGCTCTGGAAACACCATATATTTT.

V and J are TRBV27 and TRBJ2-7, with a possible D match to TRBD1 (6 bases). Germline V gene lookup returns CDR1 MNHEY and CDR2 SMNVEV (reference sequence). V lost 5 bases and J 0 bases, leaving 14 bases between the germline ends. This CDR3 contains 15 residues. This chain's CDR3 is CASSHRVTSSYEQYF. CDR3 bases: TGTGCCAGCAGTCACAGGGTTACTAGCTCCTACGAGCAGTACTTC.

The V and J genes are TRBV25-1 and TRBJ2-3, with D perhaps matching TRBD2 (5 bases). Germline values: CDR1 MGHDK, CDR2 SYGVNS. This CDR3 is 18 amino acids long. The V gene lost 4 bases and the J gene lost 5 bases, with 25 bases spanning the gap. CDR3 nucleotides: TGTGCCAGCAGTGGAGAGCACCTTTGGGCTAGCATGCAAGATACGCAGTATTTT. Residues: CASSGEHLWASMQDTQYF.

This clone was detected a few times. The chain carries TRBV4-3 and TRBJ2-2, with TRBD2 matching over 8 bases. The germline V gene has CDR1 LGHNA and CDR2 YSLEER. J lost 3 bases, V lost 3 bases, and 9 bases had no gene match. This CDR3 contains 17 residues. Here the CDR3 reads CASSQRVIAGHTGELFF. In DNA, the CDR3 is TGCGCCAGCAGCCAGAGGGTGATAGCGGGACACACCGGGGAGCTGTTTTTT.

In its sample, this clone was seen a few times. The chain couples TRBV29-1 to TRBJ1-1; D is perhaps TRBD1 (5 bases). V was cut by 1 base and J by 4 bases, with 16 bases left in between. CDR1 is SQVTM, CDR2 ANQGSEA, per germline. The length of the CDR3 is 15 residues. The CDR3 loop is CSVEVIAAGPTEAFF. The CDR3 nucleotides are TGCAGCGTTGAAGTAATCGCGGCAGGGCCCACTGAAGCTTTCTTT.

In its sample, this clone was seen a few times. J is TRBJ1-1 and V is TRBV9; TRBD1 matches 9 bases. The CDR3 extends over 14 amino acids. After removal of 4 bases from V and 5 bases from J, the junction contained 6 bases not matched to a gene. Germline CDR1 and CDR2: SGDLS and YYNGEE. In DNA, the CDR3 is TGTGCCAGCAGCCCTACGACAGGGGGGACTGAAGCTTTCTTT. It specifies CASSPTTGGTEAFF.

This clone was seen a few times. The chain couples TRBV5-1 to TRBJ2-3; the D is unclear. The V and J ends lost 5 bases and 0 bases respectively, with 4 bases between them. This CDR3 has 12 amino acids. Germline values: CDR1 SGHRS, CDR2 YFSETQ. CDR3 amino acids: CASRASTDTQYF. CDR3 coding DNA: TGCGCCAGCAGGGCTAGCACAGATACGCAGTATTTT.

The genes are TRBV5-1 and TRBJ2-1; TRBD2 agrees at 9 bases. The CDR3 length is 16 residues. Unmatched junction bases numbered 5, after V lost 4 bases and J lost 0 bases. Germline CDR1 and CDR2: SGHRS and YFSETQ. Written as DNA, the CDR3 is TGCGCCAGCAGCAAACCGGGACTAGCCTCCTACAATGAGCAGTTCTTC. Amino acid sequence: CASSKPGLASYNEQFF. The full variable domain, rest sourced from reference TRBV5-1 and TRBJ2-1, is KAGVTQTPRYLIKTRGQQVTLSCSPISGHRSVSWYQQTPGQGLQFLFEYFSETQRNKGNFPGRFSGRQFSNSRSEMNVSTLELGDSALYLCASSKPGLASYNEQFFGPGTRLTVL.

This chain uses TRBV9 with TRBJ2-1, with a possible D match to TRBD1 (5 bases). With 0 bases removed from V and 0 bases from J, the gap between germline ends came to 7 bases. Germline V gene sequence: CDR1 SGDLS, CDR2 YYNGEE. The CDR3 runs to 15 residues. In DNA, the CDR3 is TGTGCCAGCAGCGTAGAAGGGGTCTCCTACAATGAGCAGTTCTTC. Its protein product is CASSVEGVSYNEQFF.

The V gene is TRBV7-2, the J gene TRBJ2-5, with 7 nucleotides matching TRBD1. Germline V lookup: CDR1 SGHTA, CDR2 FQGNSA. The CDR3 loop spans 15 amino acids. Trimming took 1 base from V and 2 from J; bases not matched to a gene: 4. CDR3: CASSLDQGVQETQYF. The CDR3 DNA is TGTGCCAGCAGCTTAGATCAGGGGGTACAAGAGACCCAGTACTTC.

The chain carries TRBV18 and TRBJ1-1; no clear D. Germline lookup yields CDR1 KGHSH and CDR2 LQKENI. V was pared by 3 bases and J by 6 bases, with 23 bases between. The CDR3 is 17 amino acids. The CDR3 DNA reads TGTGCCAGCTCACCCCGTAGCTCAGCGAGAGGAAGCGCTGAAGCTTTCTTT. This sequence encodes CASSPRSSARGSAEAFF.

The J gene is TRBJ1-5, the V gene TRBV30; 8 nucleotides agree with TRBD1. Looked up from germline, CDR1 is GTSNPN and CDR2 is SVGIG (reference sequence). The CDR3 sequence is 14 residues long. V shed 2 bases and J 4 bases; nucleotides not matched to a gene: 4. In DNA form, the CDR3 reads TGTGCCTGGAGTTGGACAGGGTTTAATCAGCCCCAGCATTTT. This translates into CAWSWTGFNQPQHF.

V is TRBV5-1 and J is TRBJ2-1, with 10 bases fitting TRBD1. Trimming cost V 6 bases and J 5 bases; bases outside gene matches: 2. There are 13 residues in the CDR3. Germline lookup yields CDR1 SGHRS and CDR2 YFSETQ. DNA for the CDR3: TGCGCCAGCACCGGGACAGGGGACAATGAGCAGTTCTTC. Protein: CASTGTGDNEQFF.

This clone was counted between two and nine times. The chain carries TRBV4-2 and TRBJ1-2, with 11 bases lining up with TRBD1. Germline V gene lookup returns CDR1 LGHNA and CDR2 YNFKEQ. The junction had 10 bases not matched to a gene; V was cut back by 1 base and J by 3 bases. This CDR3 has 18 amino acids. CDR3 in DNA: TGTGCCAGCAGCCAAGCCCTGAGGACAGGGGGCGCCGACTATGGCTACACCTTC. The encoded protein is CASSQALRTGGADYGYTF.

The V gene is TRBV2, the J gene TRBJ2-1, with 10 bases aligning to TRBD2. Per germline, CDR1 SNHLY and CDR2 FYNNEI. Unmatched junction bases numbered 1, after V lost 2 bases and J lost 9 bases. The CDR3 extends over 13 amino acids. CDR3 amino acids: CASSELAGAEQFF. DNA for the CDR3: TGTGCCAGCAGTGAACTAGCGGGGGCTGAGCAGTTCTTC.

This sequence joins TRBV2 and TRBJ1-5, with D hard to call. With 6 bases removed from V and 1 base from J, the gap between germline ends came to 7 bases. CDR1 and CDR2 (germline): SNHLY, FYNNEI. The CDR3 sequence is 13 residues long. In DNA, the CDR3 is TGTGCCAGCAGCCTACGGAGCAATCAGCCCCAGCATTTT. Translated: CASSLRSNQPQHF.